Listed below are T cell receptor beta chains from one sample, sequenced in a study of early T cells in non-severe SARS-CoV-2 infection. MiXCR was run by TCRdb on the 5' RACE reads, yielding one entry per CDR3 protein. The sample lists tens of thousands of distinct CDR3 sequences, 8% to 10% occurring once. Specimen: whole blood, collected at baseline. Every receptor here comes from an adult who was a healthcare worker with PCR-confirmed SARS-CoV-2 infection or an uninfected control (not recorded which). CDR3s include the opening cysteine and the closing phenylalanine or tryptophan. Each record gives: J gene, D gene, V gene, clone size, CDR3 length, CDR3 protein, CDR3 DNA. A D gene is named only where the DNA matches it firmly. The listing skips clone size in some rows; elsewhere it reads once, few, many or a size class.

TRBJ2-5 | TRBD1 | TRBV20-1 | few | 17 | CSARPSRGQGVQETQYF | TGCAGTGCTAGACCTTCCCGGGGACAGGGTGTGCAAGAGACCCAGTACTTC
TRBJ1-5 | . | TRBV7-8 | many | 15 | CASSRLRGAGQPQHF | TGTGCCAGCAGCAGACTCCGGGGGGCCGGGCAGCCCCAGCATTTT
TRBJ1-6 | TRBD1 | TRBV7-2 | . | 14 | CASSATGVESPLHF | TGTGCCAGCAGCGCAACAGGGGTAGAATCACCCCTCCACTTT
TRBJ2-7 | . | TRBV6-2/TRBV6-3 | few | 13 | CASVRDSPYEQYF | TGTGCCAGCGTCCGCGATTCCCCCTACGAGCAGTACTTC
TRBJ1-2 | TRBD1 | TRBV28 | . | 16 | CASSLSGTGRGNGYTF | TGTGCCAGCAGTCTGTCTGGGACAGGGAGGGGGAATGGCTACACCTTC
TRBJ2-1 | TRBD2 | TRBV7-6 | . | 15 | CASSLPSGSHNEQFF | TGTGCCAGCAGCTTACCGAGCGGGAGCCACAATGAGCAGTTCTTC
TRBJ1-1 | . | TRBV6-2/TRBV6-3 | . | 13 | CASSSPGYTEAFF | TGTGCCAGCAGTTCTCCAGGTTACACTGAAGCTTTCTTT
TRBJ2-7 | . | TRBV27 | many | 18 | CASSTHPFGGPSPYEQYF | TGTGCCAGCAGTACCCACCCTTTTGGGGGGCCATCCCCCTACGAGCAGTACTTC
TRBJ2-2 | . | TRBV20-1 | many | 15 | CSARARGQNTGELFF | TGCAGTGCTAGAGCTAGGGGACAGAACACCGGGGAGCTGTTTTTT
TRBJ2-5 | TRBD1 | TRBV24-1 | few | 13 | CASSGTAKETQYF | TGTGCCAGCTCGGGGACAGCAAAAGAGACCCAGTACTTC
TRBJ2-1 | TRBD1 | TRBV27 | . | 15 | CASRPDRGSYNEQFF | TGTGCCAGCAGACCTGACAGGGGCTCCTACAATGAGCAGTTCTTC
TRBJ2-5 | . | TRBV4-2 | few | 15 | CASSQDLSRAETQYF | TGTGCCAGCAGCCAAGATCTGTCTCGAGCGGAGACCCAGTACTTC
TRBJ2-7 | TRBD2 | TRBV9 | few | 15 | CASSVQAGGPYEQYF | TGTGCCAGCAGCGTACAGGCGGGAGGGCCCTACGAGCAGTACTTC
TRBJ2-7 | . | TRBV20-1 | many | 11 | CSASQGGRQYF | TGCAGTGCTAGTCAAGGTGGAAGGCAGTACTTC
TRBJ2-3 | . | TRBV18 | many | 19 | CASSLTGRARRGSTDTQYF | TGTGCCAGCTCCCTCACCGGCCGGGCTCGGAGAGGGAGCACAGATACGCAGTATTTT
TRBJ1-1 | TRBD1 | TRBV7-2 | . | 12 | CASSEGQGKAFF | TGTGCCAGCAGCGAGGGACAGGGAAAAGCTTTCTTT
TRBJ2-3 | . | TRBV15 | . | 19 | CATSRGREIAQGFTDTQYF | TGTGCCACCAGCAGAGGACGGGAAATAGCGCAAGGTTTCACAGATACGCAGTATTTT
TRBJ1-1 | . | TRBV5-1 | many | 14 | CATAPGAANTEAFF | TGCGCCACGGCTCCGGGGGCCGCAAACACTGAAGCTTTCTTT
TRBJ2-3 | . | TRBV28 | many | 13 | CASSSPSPDTQYF | TGTGCCAGCAGTTCGCCTAGCCCAGATACGCAGTATTTT
TRBJ2-7 | . | TRBV5-1 | many | 14 | CASRDSTASYEQYF | TGCGCCAGCAGAGATTCGACAGCCTCTTACGAGCAGTACTTC
TRBJ2-1 | . | TRBV6-1 | . | 15 | CASSGASAGSNEQFF | TGTGCCAGCAGTGGGGCCAGCGCAGGGAGCAATGAGCAGTTCTTC
TRBJ2-7 | . | TRBV11-2 | many | 14 | CASSLEGGAGQQYF | TGTGCCAGCAGCTTGGAAGGGGGGGCAGGGCAGCAGTACTTC
TRBJ1-2 | TRBD1 | TRBV19 | many | 17 | CASSIIGQGDHNYGYTF | TGTGCCAGTAGTATTATCGGACAGGGGGACCACAACTATGGCTACACCTTC
TRBJ2-7 | . | TRBV28 | . | 11 | CASSLPGDQYF | TGTGCCAGCAGCCTCCCCGGGGACCAGTACTTC
TRBJ1-1 | . | TRBV4-3 | many | 17 | CASSQDRLPLGGTEAFF | TGCGCCAGCAGCCAAGATCGATTACCGTTGGGTGGGACTGAAGCTTTCTTT
TRBJ2-1 | . | TRBV14 | many | 13 | CASRTRSSNEQFF | TGTGCCAGCAGAACAAGGTCTTCCAATGAGCAGTTCTTC
TRBJ2-1 | . | TRBV28 | . | 15 | CASMEDKRWKNEQFF | TGTGCCAGCATGGAGGACAAGAGGTGGAAAAATGAGCAGTTCTTC
TRBJ2-3 | TRBD2 | TRBV10-3 | . | 14 | CAISRSGSTDTQYF | TGTGCCATCAGTCGTAGCGGGAGCACAGATACGCAGTATTTT
TRBJ2-3 | TRBD2 | TRBV11-2 | few | 15 | CASSLRGRAKDTQYF | TGTGCCAGCAGCTTAAGAGGGAGGGCCAAAGATACGCAGTATTTT
TRBJ2-5 | . | TRBV28 | . | 11 | CASKTLGTQYF | TGTGCCAGCAAGACATTGGGGACCCAGTACTTC
TRBJ1-4 | TRBD1 | TRBV3-1 | many | 15 | CASSQSDRADEKLFF | TGTGCCAGCAGCCAATCAGACAGGGCGGATGAAAAACTGTTTTTT
TRBJ2-2 | . | TRBV28 | many | 14 | CASSSRGTTGELFF | TGTGCCAGCAGTTCCCGGGGAACGACCGGGGAGCTGTTTTTT
TRBJ2-5 | . | TRBV6-2/TRBV6-3 | many | 17 | CASSERLASGLQETQYF | TGTGCCAGCAGTGAACGACTCGCCAGCGGACTCCAAGAGACCCAGTACTTC